The rows below give T cell receptor beta chains drawn from one sample of a study of cytomegalovirus exposure and HLA in healthy donors. Data came from immunoSEQ multiplex PCR; TCRdb stores just in-frame clones and leaves some out. Here the sample spans over 110,000 clones, more than 85% being singletons. Sequencing was done on a sample of PBMCs. The source of these receptors is a young man in good health and CMV-seropositive. Each CDR3 is given with its conserved first and last residue. A D gene is named only where the DNA matches it firmly. Rows give clone size only sometimes, using once, few, many, or a class for an expanded clone.

CDR3 | DNA | size | J | V | D
CASSLLRVYEQYF | TGTGCCAGCAGCTTGCTGAGGGTTTACGAGCAGTACTTC | . | TRBJ2-7 | TRBV5-8 | .
CASSPTGGGDEAFF | TGCGCCAGCAGCCCGACAGGGGGGGGTGATGAAGCTTTCTTT | . | TRBJ1-1 | TRBV5-1 | TRBD1
CATKGGSGELFF | TGTGCCACTAAGGGAGGTTCGGGGGAGCTGTTTTTT | . | TRBJ2-2 | TRBV19 | .
CASSFYTGSNSPLHF | TGTGCCAGCAGCTTCTATACCGGGAGTAATTCACCCCTCCACTTT | . | TRBJ1-6 | TRBV7-6 | .
CASSISSNYGYTF | TGTGCCAGTAGTATCAGTTCTAACTATGGCTACACCTTC | . | TRBJ1-2 | TRBV19 | .
CASSISSGELFF | TGTGCCAGTAGTATATCGTCCGGGGAGCTGTTTTTT | . | TRBJ2-2 | TRBV19 | .
CASSPRGDAYEQYF | TGTGCCAGCAGCCCGCGAGGCGACGCGTACGAGCAGTACTTC | . | TRBJ2-7 | TRBV9 | .
CASSPLAGEVGTQYF | TGTGCCAGCAGTCCTCTAGCGGGGGAGGTTGGGACCCAGTACTTC | . | TRBJ2-5 | TRBV28 | TRBD2
CASSSGGGADSEQFF | TGCGCCAGCAGCTCTGGCGGGGGGGCGGATAGTGAGCAGTTCTTC | . | TRBJ2-1 | TRBV5-1 | TRBD2
CATRRQTNQPQHF | TGTGCCACCAGGCGACAAACCAATCAGCCCCAGCATTTT | . | TRBJ1-5 | TRBV27 | .
CASSFRTGGGQPQHF | TGTGCCAGCAGCTTTAGGACAGGGGGCGGTCAGCCCCAGCATTTT | . | TRBJ1-5 | TRBV5-6 | TRBD1
CASSGQGDSYNEQFF | TGTGCCAGCAGTGGACAGGGGGACTCCTACAATGAGCAGTTCTTC | once | TRBJ2-1 | TRBV27 | TRBD1
CASGLGDRIQETQYF | TGTGCTAGTGGTTTGGGCGACAGAATCCAAGAGACCCAGTACTTC | . | TRBJ2-5 | TRBV12-5 | .
CASSPQGLNTEAFF | TGTGCCAGCAGCCCACAGGGGTTGAACACTGAAGCTTTCTTT | . | TRBJ1-1 | TRBV7-2 | TRBD1
CASSSPWTVNEKADF | TGTGCCAGCAGCTCCCCGTGGACAGTCAACGAGAAGGCGGACTTC | . | TRBJ2-7 | TRBV11-2 | .
CASSLGGSSGNEQFF | TGTGCCAGCAGCTTAGGCGGCTCCTCGGGCAATGAGCAGTTCTTC | . | TRBJ2-1 | TRBV5-4 | .
CASSPDPTSDTQYF | TGTGCCAGCAGCCCAGACCCTACTAGCGATACGCAGTATTTT | . | TRBJ2-3 | TRBV7-3 | .
CASSPGTPRNTIYF | TGCGCCAGCAGCCCAGGCACCCCCAGAAACACCATATATTTT | once | TRBJ1-3 | TRBV5-1 | .
CASSVRTAYNEQFF | TGCGCCAGCAGCGTACGGACAGCGTACAATGAGCAGTTCTTC | . | TRBJ2-1 | TRBV5-1 | .
CASSPLLAGNTIYF | TGTGCCAGCAGCCCACTGCTCGCTGGAAACACCATATATTTT | . | TRBJ1-3 | TRBV6-1 | .
CATSPRSGGGVEQFF | TGTGCCACCAGCCCTCGGAGCGGAGGGGGGGTTGAGCAGTTCTTC | few | TRBJ2-1 | TRBV15 | .
CASSPWDREGGTEAFF | TGTGCCAGCAGCCCCTGGGACAGGGAAGGTGGCACTGAAGCTTTCTTT | . | TRBJ1-1 | TRBV11-2 | TRBD1
CATSSREGWFYGYTF | TGTGCCACCAGCAGTCGGGAGGGTTGGTTCTATGGCTACACCTTC | . | TRBJ1-2 | TRBV15 | .
CASSLPGTDPNSGANVLTF | TGTGCCAGCAGCTTGCCCGGGACAGACCCCAACTCTGGGGCCAACGTCCTGACTTTC | . | TRBJ2-6 | TRBV7-3 | TRBD1
CASSPDGTSIDEQYF | TGTGCCAGCAGCCCCGATGGGACTAGCATCGACGAGCAGTACTTC | . | TRBJ2-7 | TRBV7-3 | TRBD2
CASGLRIEGTDGYTF | TGTGCCAGCGGACTGAGGATCGAGGGAACCGATGGCTACACCTTC | . | TRBJ1-2 | TRBV2 | .
CASSYLAGGTSSTDTQYF | TGTGCCAGCAGCTACCTAGCGGGAGGGACCTCTAGCACAGATACGCAGTATTTT | . | TRBJ2-3 | TRBV7-6 | TRBD2
CAWSPGQTDSPLHF | TGTGCCTGGAGTCCCGGACAGACTGATTCACCCCTCCACTTT | . | TRBJ1-6 | TRBV30 | .
CASSAPREGRNQPQHF | TGTGCCAGCAGTGCCCCACGGGAGGGCAGAAATCAGCCCCAGCATTTT | . | TRBJ1-5 | TRBV2 | .
CASRRDPNQPQHF | TGTGCCAGTCGCCGGGATCCCAATCAGCCCCAGCATTTT | few | TRBJ1-5 | TRBV6-5 | .
CASSPRTGGDGYTF | TGTGCCAGCAGCCCTAGGACAGGGGGCGACGGCTACACCTTC | . | TRBJ1-2 | TRBV7-2 | TRBD1
CASSIVGRNTGELFF | TGTGCCAGTAGTATAGTGGGCAGGAACACCGGGGAGCTGTTTTTT | . | TRBJ2-2 | TRBV19 | .
CASSLGLAGEAFF | TGTGCCAGCAGCTTGGGACTAGCGGGAGAGGCGTTCTTC | . | TRBJ2-1 | TRBV5-6 | TRBD2